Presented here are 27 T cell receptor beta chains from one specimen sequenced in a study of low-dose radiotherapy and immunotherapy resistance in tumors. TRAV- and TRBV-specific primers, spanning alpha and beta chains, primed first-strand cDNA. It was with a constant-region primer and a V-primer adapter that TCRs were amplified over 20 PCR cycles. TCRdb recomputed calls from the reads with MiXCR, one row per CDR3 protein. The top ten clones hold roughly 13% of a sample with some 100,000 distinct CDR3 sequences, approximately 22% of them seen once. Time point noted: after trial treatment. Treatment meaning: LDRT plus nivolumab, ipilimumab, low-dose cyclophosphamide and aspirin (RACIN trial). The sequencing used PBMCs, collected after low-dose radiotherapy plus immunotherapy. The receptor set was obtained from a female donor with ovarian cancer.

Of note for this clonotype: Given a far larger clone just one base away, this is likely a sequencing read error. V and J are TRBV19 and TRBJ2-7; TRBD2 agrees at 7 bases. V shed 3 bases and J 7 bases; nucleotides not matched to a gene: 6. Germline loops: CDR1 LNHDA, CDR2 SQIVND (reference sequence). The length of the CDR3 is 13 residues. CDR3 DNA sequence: TGTGCCAGTAGTATGATGGGGGGGAATGAGCAGTACTTC. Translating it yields CASSMMGGNEQYF.

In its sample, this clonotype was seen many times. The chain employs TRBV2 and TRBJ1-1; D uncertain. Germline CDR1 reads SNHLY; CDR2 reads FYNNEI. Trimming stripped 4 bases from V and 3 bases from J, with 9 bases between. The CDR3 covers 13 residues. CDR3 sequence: CASSVKGDTEAFF. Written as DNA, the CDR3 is TGTGCCAGCAGTGTAAAGGGAGACACTGAAGCTTTCTTT.

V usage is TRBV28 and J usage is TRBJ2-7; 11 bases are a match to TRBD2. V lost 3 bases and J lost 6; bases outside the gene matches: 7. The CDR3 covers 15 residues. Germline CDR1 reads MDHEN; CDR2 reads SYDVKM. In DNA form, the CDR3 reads TGTGCCAGCAGTTTGGTAGGTCTAGCGGGAGGCGAGCAGTACTTC. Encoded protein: CASSLVGLAGGEQYF.

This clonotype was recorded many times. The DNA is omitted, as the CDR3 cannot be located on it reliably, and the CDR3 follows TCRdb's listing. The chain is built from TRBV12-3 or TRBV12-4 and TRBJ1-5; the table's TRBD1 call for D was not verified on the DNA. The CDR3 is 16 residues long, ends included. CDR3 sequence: CASSSSGRLGDQPQHF.

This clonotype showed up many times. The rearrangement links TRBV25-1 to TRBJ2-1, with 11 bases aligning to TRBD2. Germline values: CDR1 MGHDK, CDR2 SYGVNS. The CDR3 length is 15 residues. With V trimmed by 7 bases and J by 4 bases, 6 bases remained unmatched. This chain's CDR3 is CASTQPSGGYNEQFF. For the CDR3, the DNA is TGTGCCAGCACCCAACCTAGCGGGGGGTACAATGAGCAGTTCTTC.

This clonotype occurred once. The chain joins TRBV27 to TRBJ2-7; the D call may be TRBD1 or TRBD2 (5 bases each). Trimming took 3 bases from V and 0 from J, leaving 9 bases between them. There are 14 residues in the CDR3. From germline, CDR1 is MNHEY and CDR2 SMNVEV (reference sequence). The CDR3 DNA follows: TGTGCCAGCAGTTTTGAAGGGACCTCCTACGAGCAGTACTTC. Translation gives CASSFEGTSYEQYF.

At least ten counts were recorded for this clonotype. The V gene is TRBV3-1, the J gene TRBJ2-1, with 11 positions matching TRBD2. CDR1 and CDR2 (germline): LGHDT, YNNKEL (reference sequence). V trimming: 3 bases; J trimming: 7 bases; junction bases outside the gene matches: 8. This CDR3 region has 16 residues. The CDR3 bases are TGTGCCAGCAGCCACCAACTAGCGGGAGTGCGGAATGAGCAGTTCTTC. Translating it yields CASSHQLAGVRNEQFF.

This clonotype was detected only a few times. CDR3 in amino acids: CASRSTGSHYGYTF. CDR3 DNA: TGTGCCAGCAGGTCGACAGGGAGCCACTATGGCTACACCTTC. The rearrangement uses TRBV12-3 or TRBV12-4 and TRBJ1-2, with 7 bases identical to TRBD1. V lost 6 bases to trimming and J lost 3 bases; unmatched junction nucleotides: 7. There are 14 residues in the CDR3.

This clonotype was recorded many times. The CDR3 reads CSVLRNSALHF. Written as DNA, the CDR3 is TGCAGCGTTCTAAGAAATTCGGCCCTCCACTTT. The V gene is TRBV29-1, the J gene TRBJ1-6; unclear D gene. The germline V and J ends were trimmed by 5 bases and 14 bases, with 13 bases remaining between them. Germline values: CDR1 SQVTM, CDR2 ANQGSEA. The CDR3 has 11 residues.

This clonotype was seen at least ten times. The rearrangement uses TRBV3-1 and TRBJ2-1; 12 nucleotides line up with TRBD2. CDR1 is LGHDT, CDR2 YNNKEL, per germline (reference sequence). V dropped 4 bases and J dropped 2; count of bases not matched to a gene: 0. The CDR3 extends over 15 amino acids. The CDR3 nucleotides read TGTGCCAGCAGCCCTAGCGGGGGGGCCTACAATGAGCAGTTCTTC. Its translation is CASSPSGGAYNEQFF.

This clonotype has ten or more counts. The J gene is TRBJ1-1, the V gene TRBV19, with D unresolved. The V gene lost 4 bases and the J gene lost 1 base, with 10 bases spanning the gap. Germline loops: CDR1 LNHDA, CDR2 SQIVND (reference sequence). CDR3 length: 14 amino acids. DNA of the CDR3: TGTGCCAGTAGTACGGCGGCAGGGAACACTGAAGCTTTCTTT. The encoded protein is CASSTAAGNTEAFF.

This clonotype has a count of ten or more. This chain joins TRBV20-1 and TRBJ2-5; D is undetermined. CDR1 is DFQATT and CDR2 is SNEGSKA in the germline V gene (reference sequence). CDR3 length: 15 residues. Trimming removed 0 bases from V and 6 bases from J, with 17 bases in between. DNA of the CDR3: TGCAGTGCTAGAGAGACTGCCCATTCTTTACAGACCCAGTACTTC. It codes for CSARETAHSLQTQYF.

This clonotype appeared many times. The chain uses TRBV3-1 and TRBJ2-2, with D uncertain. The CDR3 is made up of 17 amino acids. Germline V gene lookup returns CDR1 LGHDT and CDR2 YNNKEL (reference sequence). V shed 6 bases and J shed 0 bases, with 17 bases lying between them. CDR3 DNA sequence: TGTGCCAGCAGTCCTAAAAGGGCACAGACGAACACCGGGGAGCTGTTTTTT. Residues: CASSPKRAQTNTGELFF.

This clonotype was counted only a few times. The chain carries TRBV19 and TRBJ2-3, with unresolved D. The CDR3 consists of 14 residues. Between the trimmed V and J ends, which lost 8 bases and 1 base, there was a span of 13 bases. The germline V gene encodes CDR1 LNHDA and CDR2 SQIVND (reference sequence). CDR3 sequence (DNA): TGTGCCAGTCGCGGCGGCTCGGGCACAGATACGCAGTATTTT. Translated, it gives CASRGGSGTDTQYF.

The CDR3 loop reads CASSSRGFASGNTIYF. CDR3 nucleotides: TGTGCCAGCAGTTCCCGGGGTTTTGCTTCTGGAAACACCATATATTTT. This chain links TRBV12-3 or TRBV12-4 with TRBJ1-3; D not resolved. V was cut by 4 bases and J by 1 base, with 14 bases left in between. CDR3 length: 16 residues.

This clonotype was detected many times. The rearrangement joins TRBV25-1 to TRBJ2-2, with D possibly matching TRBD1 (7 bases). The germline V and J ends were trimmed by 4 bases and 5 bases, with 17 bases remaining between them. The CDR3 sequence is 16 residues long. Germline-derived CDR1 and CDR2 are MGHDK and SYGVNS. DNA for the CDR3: TGTGCCAGCAGTGGACAGACAGGGAGGAGGACCGGGGAGCTGTTTTTT. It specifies CASSGQTGRRTGELFF.

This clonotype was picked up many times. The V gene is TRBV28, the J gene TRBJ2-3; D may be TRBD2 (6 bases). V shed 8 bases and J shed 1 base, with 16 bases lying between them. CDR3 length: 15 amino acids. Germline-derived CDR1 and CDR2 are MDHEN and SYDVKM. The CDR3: CASLGTFKGTDTQYF. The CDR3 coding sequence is TGTGCCAGCCTAGGGACTTTCAAAGGCACAGATACGCAGTATTTT.

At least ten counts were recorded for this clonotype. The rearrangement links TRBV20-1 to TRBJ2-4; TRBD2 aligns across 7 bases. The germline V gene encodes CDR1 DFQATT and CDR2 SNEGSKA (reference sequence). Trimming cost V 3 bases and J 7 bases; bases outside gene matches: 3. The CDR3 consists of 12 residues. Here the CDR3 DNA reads TGCAGTGCTAGCCACGGGGGGAACATTCAGTACTTC. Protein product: CSASHGGNIQYF.

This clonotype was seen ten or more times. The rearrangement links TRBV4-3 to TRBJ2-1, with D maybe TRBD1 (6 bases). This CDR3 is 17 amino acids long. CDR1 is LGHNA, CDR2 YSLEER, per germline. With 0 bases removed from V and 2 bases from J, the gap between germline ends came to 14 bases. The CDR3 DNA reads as TGCGCCAGCAGCCAAGAGCAGGGGTTTGGGACCTACAATGAGCAGTTCTTC. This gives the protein CASSQEQGFGTYNEQFF.

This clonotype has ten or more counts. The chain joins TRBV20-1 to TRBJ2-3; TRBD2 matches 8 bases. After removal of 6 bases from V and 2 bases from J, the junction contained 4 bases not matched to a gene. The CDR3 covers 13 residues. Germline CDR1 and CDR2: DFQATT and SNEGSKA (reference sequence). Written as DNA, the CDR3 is TGCAGTGCGGAGACTAGCGACACAGATACGCAGTATTTT. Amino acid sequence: CSAETSDTDTQYF.

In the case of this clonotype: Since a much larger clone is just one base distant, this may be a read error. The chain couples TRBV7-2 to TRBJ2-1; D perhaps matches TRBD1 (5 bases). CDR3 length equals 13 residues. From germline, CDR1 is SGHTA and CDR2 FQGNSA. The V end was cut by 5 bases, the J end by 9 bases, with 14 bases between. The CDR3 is CASSPRNDSEQFF. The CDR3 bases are TGTGCCAGCAGCCCTAGGAACGACAGTGAGCAGTTCTTC.

The CDR3 region is CASSPRLGEAAKNIQYF. The CDR3 nucleotides are TGTGCCAGCTCACCACGCCTCGGGGAGGCAGCCAAAAACATTCAGTACTTC. The J gene is TRBJ2-4, the V gene TRBV18; the D gene is possibly TRBD2 (6 bases). Trimming shortened V by 1 base and J by 0 bases, and 13 bases separated the two germline ends. CDR1 is KGHSH, CDR2 LQKENI, per germline. The CDR3 extends over 17 amino acids.

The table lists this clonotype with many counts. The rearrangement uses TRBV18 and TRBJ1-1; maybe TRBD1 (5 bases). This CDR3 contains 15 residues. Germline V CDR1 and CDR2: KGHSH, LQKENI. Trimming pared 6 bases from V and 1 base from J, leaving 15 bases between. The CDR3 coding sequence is TGTGCCAGCTCTCCAGACGGGAGGGGGAACACTGAAGCTTTCTTT. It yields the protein CASSPDGRGNTEAFF.

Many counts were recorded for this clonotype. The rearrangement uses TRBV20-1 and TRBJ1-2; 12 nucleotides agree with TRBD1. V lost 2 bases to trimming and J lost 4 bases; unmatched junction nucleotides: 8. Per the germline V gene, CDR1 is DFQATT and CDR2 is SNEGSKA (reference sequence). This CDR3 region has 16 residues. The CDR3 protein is CSARSGTGGPSYGYTF. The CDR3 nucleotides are TGCAGTGCTAGATCTGGGACAGGGGGCCCCAGCTATGGCTACACCTTC.

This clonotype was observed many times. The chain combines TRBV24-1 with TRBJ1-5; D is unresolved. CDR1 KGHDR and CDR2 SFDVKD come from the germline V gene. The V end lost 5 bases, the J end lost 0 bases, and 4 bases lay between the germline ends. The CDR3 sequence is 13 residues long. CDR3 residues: CATSGPSNQPQHF. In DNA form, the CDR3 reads TGTGCCACCAGTGGTCCTAGCAATCAGCCCCAGCATTTT.

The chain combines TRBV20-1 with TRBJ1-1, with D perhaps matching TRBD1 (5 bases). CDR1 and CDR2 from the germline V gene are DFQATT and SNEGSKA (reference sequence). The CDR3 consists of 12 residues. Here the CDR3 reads CALGGGDTEAFF. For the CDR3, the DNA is TGCGCCTTGGGGGGTGGGGACACTGAAGCTTTCTTT.

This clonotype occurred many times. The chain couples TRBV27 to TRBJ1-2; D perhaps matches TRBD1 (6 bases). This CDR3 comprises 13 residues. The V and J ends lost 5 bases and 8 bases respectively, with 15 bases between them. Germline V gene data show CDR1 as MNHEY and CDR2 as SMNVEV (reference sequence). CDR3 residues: CASSLNRVGGYTF. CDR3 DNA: TGTGCCAGCAGTCTCAACAGGGTCGGGGGCTACACCTTC.